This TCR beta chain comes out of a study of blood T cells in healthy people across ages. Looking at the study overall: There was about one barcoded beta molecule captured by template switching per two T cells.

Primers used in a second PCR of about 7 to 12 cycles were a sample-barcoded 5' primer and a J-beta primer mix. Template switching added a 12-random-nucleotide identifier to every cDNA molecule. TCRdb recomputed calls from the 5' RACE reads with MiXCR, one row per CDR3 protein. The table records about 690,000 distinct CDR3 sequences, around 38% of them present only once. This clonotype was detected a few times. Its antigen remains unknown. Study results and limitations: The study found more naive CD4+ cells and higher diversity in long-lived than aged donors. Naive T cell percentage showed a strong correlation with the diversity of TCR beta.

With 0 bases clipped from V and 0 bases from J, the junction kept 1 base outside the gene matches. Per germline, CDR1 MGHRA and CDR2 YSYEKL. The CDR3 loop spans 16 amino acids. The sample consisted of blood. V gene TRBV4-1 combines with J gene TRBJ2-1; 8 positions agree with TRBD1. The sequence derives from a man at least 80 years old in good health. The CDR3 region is CASSQETGGSYNEQFF. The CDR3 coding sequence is TGCGCCAGCAGCCAAGAAACAGGGGGCTCCTACAATGAGCAGTTCTTC.